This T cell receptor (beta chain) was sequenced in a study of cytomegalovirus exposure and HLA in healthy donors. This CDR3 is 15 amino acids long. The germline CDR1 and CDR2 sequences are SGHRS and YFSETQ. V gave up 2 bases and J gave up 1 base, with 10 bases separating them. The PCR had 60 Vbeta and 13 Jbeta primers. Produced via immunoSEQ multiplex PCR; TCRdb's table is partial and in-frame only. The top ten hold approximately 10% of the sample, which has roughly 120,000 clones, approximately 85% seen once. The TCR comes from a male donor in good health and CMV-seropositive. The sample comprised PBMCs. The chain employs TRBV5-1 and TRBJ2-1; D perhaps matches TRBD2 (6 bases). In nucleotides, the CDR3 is TGCGCCAGCAGCTTTGAAGGAGGGTCCTACAATGAGCAGTTCTTC. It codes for CASSFEGGSYNEQFF.